The 7 T cell receptor beta chains below were found in one sample sequenced in a study of early T cells in non-severe SARS-CoV-2 infection. TCRdb called the 5' RACE reads again in MiXCR, with one record for every CDR3 protein. The table lists 50,000 to 60,000 distinct CDR3 sequences, about 7.1% of them singletons, with 4.5% to 6% in the top ten. The material was whole blood, obtained at baseline. All receptors come from an adult who was a healthcare worker with PCR-confirmed SARS-CoV-2 infection or an uninfected control (not recorded which).

V gene TRBV29-1 combines with J gene TRBJ2-5; no clear D gene. V was shortened by 6 bases and J by 5 bases, with 10 bases between the two germline ends. The CDR3 contains 11 residues. Germline loops: CDR1 SQVTM, CDR2 ANQGSEA. DNA for the CDR3: TGCAGCGTCCTAAAAGTGGAGACCCAGTACTTC. It specifies CSVLKVETQYF.

Ten or more counts support this clonotype. The chain recombines TRBV20-1 with TRBJ1-6; D unclear. The CDR3 spans 11 residues. Germline V gives CDR1 DFQATT, CDR2 SNEGSKA (reference sequence). The ends were cut back, 4 bases at V and 8 bases at J, with 6 bases in the middle. CDR3 residues: CSAKPDSPLHF. In DNA form, the CDR3 reads TGCAGTGCTAAACCAGATTCACCCCTCCACTTT.

This clonotype was counted between two and nine times. The rearrangement uses TRBV5-4 and TRBJ1-4; D call uncertain. V shed 1 base and J shed 4 bases, with 11 bases lying between them. The germline V gene has CDR1 SGHNT and CDR2 YYREEE (reference sequence). The CDR3 is 15 amino acids. The CDR3 sequence is CASSLSNRDNEKLFF. For the CDR3, the DNA is TGTGCCAGCAGCTTGTCCAACCGAGATAATGAAAAACTGTTTTTT.

This clonotype was found many times. This chain connects TRBV2 to TRBJ1-2; 7 nucleotides align to TRBD1. CDR1 and CDR2 from the germline V gene are SNHLY and FYNNEI. This CDR3 region has 16 residues. Trimming at V came to 0 bases and at J to 7 bases, leaving 11 bases not matched to a gene. The CDR3 sequence: CASSEAYWSGGAGYTF. The CDR3 DNA is TGTGCCAGCAGTGAAGCGTACTGGTCAGGGGGGGCTGGCTACACCTTC.

This clonotype has more than one count but fewer than ten. V usage is TRBV7-2 and J usage is TRBJ1-4; a possible D gene is TRBD1 (6 bases). CDR1 is SGHTA, CDR2 FQGNSA, per germline. V was clipped by 5 bases and J by 8 bases, with 9 bases between them. This CDR3 has 12 amino acids. This CDR3 reads CASSLQGEKLFF. CDR3 coding DNA: TGTGCCAGCAGCCTACAGGGCGAAAAACTGTTTTTT.

This clonotype turned up a few times. The chain is built from TRBV18 and TRBJ2-4; 9 nucleotides align to TRBD1. The V segment lost 5 bases and the J segment 7 bases; nucleotides outside the gene matches: 9. This CDR3 contains 15 residues. Germline V gives CDR1 KGHSH, CDR2 LQKENI. CDR3 sequence reads: CASSWTGEVVNIQYF. The DNA of the CDR3 is TGTGCCAGCTCATGGACAGGGGAAGTGGTGAACATTCAGTACTTC.

There are many counts of this clonotype. The chain carries TRBV18 and TRBJ1-2; D might be TRBD1 (5 bases). There are 13 residues in the CDR3. Trimming pared 2 bases from V and 5 bases from J, leaving 9 bases between. Germline CDR1 reads KGHSH; CDR2 reads LQKENI. In DNA form, the CDR3 reads TGTGCCAGCTCACCAATGAGGGGATATGGCTACACCTTC. It is translated as CASSPMRGYGYTF.